One and the same sample provided the 6 T cell receptor beta chains below, sequenced in a study of metastatic and nonmetastatic thyroid tumors. TCRdb re-clonotyped the PCR reads via MiXCR. This sample has about 16,000 clones; 31% occur once, and the top ten carry 10% to 13%. Each patient came to thyroid surgery without any prior treatment (of any kind). Sequenced input: blood. The source is a female donor with papillary thyroid cancer or a benign thyroid nodule (not recorded which). Some clones in this sample may be carry-over from other donors' samples.

A word on this clone: A read error may be the cause here, since a much bigger clone is one base away. Other DNA sequences in the same sample also yield this CDR3. The chain links TRBV5-1 to TRBJ1-2; D perhaps matches TRBD1 (5 bases). CDR3 size: 12 residues. Germline-derived CDR1 and CDR2 are SGHRS and YFSETQ. CDR3 sequence (DNA): TGCGCCAGCAGCGGGCAGGGTAATGGCTACACCTTT. It specifies CASSGQGNGYTF.

This clone has a single count. The chain has TRBV30 and TRBJ2-6; D unresolved. CDR1 is GTSNPN, CDR2 SVGIG, per germline (reference sequence). CDR3 size: 13 residues. V was clipped by 3 bases and J by 1 base, with 4 bases between them. The CDR3, as DNA: TGTGCCTGGAGCCTATCTGGGGCCAACGTCCTGACTTTC. This codes for CAWSLSGANVLTF.

About this clone: A clone one base away is much larger, so this may be a read error. The missing conserved phenylalanine or tryptophan at the end of this CDR3 makes a read error likely. The V and J genes are TRBV20-1 and TRBJ1-2, with D tentatively TRBD1 (5 bases). The CDR3 totals 16 residues. Deletions cut 3 bases from V and 5 bases from J, with 22 bases between. CDR1 is DFQATT and CDR2 is SNEGSKA in the germline V gene (reference sequence). The CDR3 nucleotides are TGCAGTGCTAGGGGGGTTGTGTGGTGGGTTCCTTATGGCTACACCCTC. Its protein is CSARGVVWWVPYGYTL.

V gene TRBV5-5 combines with J gene TRBJ2-7; 9 nucleotides agree with TRBD2. The CDR3 runs 16 residues. J gave up 0 bases and V 4 bases, and 8 bases lay outside the gene matches. Per the germline V gene, CDR1 is SGHKS and CDR2 is YYEKEE (reference sequence). The CDR3 loop is CASSMPASGDSYEQYF. CDR3 nucleotides: TGTGCCAGCAGCATGCCGGCTAGCGGGGACTCCTACGAGCAGTACTTC.

This clone has ten or more counts. The chain couples TRBV30 to TRBJ2-1, with D hard to call. There are 14 residues in the CDR3. V lost 2 bases to trimming and J lost 5 bases, with 13 bases between them. Germline values: CDR1 GTSNPN, CDR2 SVGIG (reference sequence). CDR3 residues: CAWSTSIGNNEQFF. CDR3 coding DNA: TGTGCCTGGAGTACAAGCATCGGTAACAATGAGCAGTTCTTC.

This clone qualifies as medium-sized (0.01 to 0.1%). The genes are TRBV19 and TRBJ2-7; TRBD2 agrees at 13 bases. From germline, CDR1 is LNHDA and CDR2 SQIVND (reference sequence). This CDR3 spans 16 amino acids. V was pared by 1 base and J by 2 bases, with 2 bases of the junction left unmatched. In DNA form, the CDR3 reads TGTGCCAGTAGTATAGCGGGGACTAGCGGGGCCTACGAGCAGTACTTC. As protein: CASSIAGTSGAYEQYF.